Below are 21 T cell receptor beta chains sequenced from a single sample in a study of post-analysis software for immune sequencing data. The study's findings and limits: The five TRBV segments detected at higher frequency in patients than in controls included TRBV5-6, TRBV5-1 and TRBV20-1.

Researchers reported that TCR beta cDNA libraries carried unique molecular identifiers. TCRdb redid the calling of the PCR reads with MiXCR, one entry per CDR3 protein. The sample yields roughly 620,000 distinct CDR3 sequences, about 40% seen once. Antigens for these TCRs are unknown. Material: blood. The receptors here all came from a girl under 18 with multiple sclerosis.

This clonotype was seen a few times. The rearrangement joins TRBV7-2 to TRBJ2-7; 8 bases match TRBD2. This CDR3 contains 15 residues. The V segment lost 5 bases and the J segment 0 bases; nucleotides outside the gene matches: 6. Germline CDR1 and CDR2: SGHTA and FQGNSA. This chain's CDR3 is CASSVSGARSYEQYF. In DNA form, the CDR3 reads TGTGCCAGCAGCGTTAGCGGGGCCCGCTCCTACGAGCAGTACTTC.

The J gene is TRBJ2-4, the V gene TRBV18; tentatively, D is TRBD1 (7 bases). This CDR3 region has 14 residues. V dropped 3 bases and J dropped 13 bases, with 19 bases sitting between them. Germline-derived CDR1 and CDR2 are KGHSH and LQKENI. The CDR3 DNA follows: TGTGCCAGCTCACCGGGACAGACTTTCGGAGGGCAGTACTTC. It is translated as CASSPGQTFGGQYF.

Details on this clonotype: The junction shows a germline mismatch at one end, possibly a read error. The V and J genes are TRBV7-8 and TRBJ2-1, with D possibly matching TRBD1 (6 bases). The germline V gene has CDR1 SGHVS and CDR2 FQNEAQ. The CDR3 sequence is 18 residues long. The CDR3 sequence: CASSPQLYGQSSYNEQFF. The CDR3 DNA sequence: TGTGCCAGCAGCCCACAGTTGTATGGACAGAGTTCCTACAATGAGCAGTTTTTC.

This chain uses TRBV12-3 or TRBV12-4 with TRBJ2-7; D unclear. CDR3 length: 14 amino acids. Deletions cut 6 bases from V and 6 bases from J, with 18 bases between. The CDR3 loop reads CASSPPRPDGEQYF. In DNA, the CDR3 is TGTGCCAGCAGCCCACCCCGTCCCGATGGCGAGCAGTACTTC.

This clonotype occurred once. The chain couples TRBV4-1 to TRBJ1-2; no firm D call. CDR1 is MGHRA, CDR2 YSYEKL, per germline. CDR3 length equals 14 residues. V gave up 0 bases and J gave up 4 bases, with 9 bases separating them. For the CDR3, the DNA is TGCGCCAGCAGCCAAGAACCCAGCCCCTATGGCTACACCTTC. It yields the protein CASSQEPSPYGYTF.

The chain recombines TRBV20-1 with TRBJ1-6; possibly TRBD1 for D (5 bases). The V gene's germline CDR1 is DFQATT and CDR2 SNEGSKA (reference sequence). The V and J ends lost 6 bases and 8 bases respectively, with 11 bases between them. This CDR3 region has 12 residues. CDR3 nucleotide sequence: TGCAGTGCCCAGGGCGGCGATTCACCCCTCCACTTT. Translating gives CSAQGGDSPLHF.

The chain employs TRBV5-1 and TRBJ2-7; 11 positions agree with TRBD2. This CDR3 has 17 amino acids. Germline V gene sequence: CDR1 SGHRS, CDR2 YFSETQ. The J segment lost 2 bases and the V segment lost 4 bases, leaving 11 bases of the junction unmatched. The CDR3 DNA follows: TGCGCCAGCAGCCCCCGTTTCACTAGCGGGGGCCCCTACGAGCAGTACTTC. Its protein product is CASSPRFTSGGPYEQYF. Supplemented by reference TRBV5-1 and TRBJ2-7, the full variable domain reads KAGVTQTPRYLIKTRGQQVTLSCSPISGHRSVSWYQQTPGQGLQFLFEYFSETQRNKGNFPGRFSGRQFSNSRSEMNVSTLELGDSALYLCASSPRFTSGGPYEQYFGPGTRLTVT.

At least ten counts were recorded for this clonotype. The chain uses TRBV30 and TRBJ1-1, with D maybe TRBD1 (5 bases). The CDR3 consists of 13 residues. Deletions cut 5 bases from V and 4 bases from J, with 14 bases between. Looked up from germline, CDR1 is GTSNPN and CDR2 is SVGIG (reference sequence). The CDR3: CAWGVGGVTEAFF. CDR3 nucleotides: TGTGCCTGGGGGGTTGGAGGGGTCACTGAAGCTTTCTTT.

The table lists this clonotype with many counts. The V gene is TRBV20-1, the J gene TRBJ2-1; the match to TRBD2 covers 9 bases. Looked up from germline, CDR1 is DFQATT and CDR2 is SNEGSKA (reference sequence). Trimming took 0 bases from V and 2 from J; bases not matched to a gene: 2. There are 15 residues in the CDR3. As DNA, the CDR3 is TGCAGTGCTAGAGAGGGCGGGAGGGCCTACAATGAGCAGTTCTTC. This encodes CSAREGGRAYNEQFF.

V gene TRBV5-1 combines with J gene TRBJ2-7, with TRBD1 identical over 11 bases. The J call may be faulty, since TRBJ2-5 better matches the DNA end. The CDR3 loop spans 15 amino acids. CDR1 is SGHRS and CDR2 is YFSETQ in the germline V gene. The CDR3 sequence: CASSLVGQGGETQYF. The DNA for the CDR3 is TGCGCCAGCAGCTTAGTGGGACAGGGGGGAGAGACCCAGTACTTC.

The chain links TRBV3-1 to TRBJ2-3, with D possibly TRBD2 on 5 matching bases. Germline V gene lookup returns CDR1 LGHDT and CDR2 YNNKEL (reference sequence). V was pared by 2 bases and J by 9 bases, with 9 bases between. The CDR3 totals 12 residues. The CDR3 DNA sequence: TGTGCCAGCAGCCAATCGTCGGGGACGCAGTATTTT. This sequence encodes CASSQSSGTQYF.

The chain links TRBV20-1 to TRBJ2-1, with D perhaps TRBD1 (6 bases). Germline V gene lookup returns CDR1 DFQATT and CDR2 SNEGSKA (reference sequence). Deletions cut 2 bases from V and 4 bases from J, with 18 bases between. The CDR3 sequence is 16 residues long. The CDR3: CSARTKSGQRYNEQFF. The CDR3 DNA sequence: TGCAGTGCTAGAACCAAATCCGGACAGCGATACAATGAGCAGTTCTTC.

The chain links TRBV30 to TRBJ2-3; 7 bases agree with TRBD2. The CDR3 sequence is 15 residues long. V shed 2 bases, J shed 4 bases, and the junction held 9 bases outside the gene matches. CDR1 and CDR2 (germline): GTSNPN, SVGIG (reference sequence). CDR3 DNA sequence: TGTGCCTGGAGTCATGGGGGGGATCCCTCAGATACGCAGTATTTT. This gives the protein CAWSHGGDPSDTQYF.

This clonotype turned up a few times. The CDR3 bases are TGTGCCAGCAGCTTAGAGGGGTCGTCCAAAAACATTCAGTACTTC. Translating it yields CASSLEGSSKNIQYF. The gene calls are TRBV7-2 and TRBJ2-4; possible D gene TRBD1, 5 bases. This CDR3 spans 15 amino acids. The V gene's germline CDR1 is SGHTA and CDR2 FQGNSA. The germline V and J ends were trimmed by 1 base and 2 bases, with 9 bases remaining between them. The full variable domain, in which reference TRBV7-2 and TRBJ2-4 provide the parts outside the CDR3, is GAGVSQSPSNKVTEKGKDVELRCDPISGHTALYWYRQSLGQGLEFLIYFQGNSAPDKSGLPSDRFSAERTGGSVSTLTIQRTQQEDSAVYLCASSLEGSSKNIQYFGAGTRLSVL.

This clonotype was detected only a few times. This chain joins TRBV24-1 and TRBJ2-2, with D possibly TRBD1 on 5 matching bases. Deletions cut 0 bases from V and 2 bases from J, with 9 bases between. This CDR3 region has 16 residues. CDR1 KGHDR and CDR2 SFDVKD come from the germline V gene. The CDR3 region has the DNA TGTGCCACCAGTGATTTGCCGCAGGGAAACACCGGGGAGCTGTTTTTT. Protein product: CATSDLPQGNTGELFF.

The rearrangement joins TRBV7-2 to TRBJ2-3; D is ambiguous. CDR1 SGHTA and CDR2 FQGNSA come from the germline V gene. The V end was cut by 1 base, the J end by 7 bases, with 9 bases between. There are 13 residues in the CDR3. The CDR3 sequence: CASSLGSANTQYF. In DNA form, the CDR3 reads TGTGCCAGCAGCTTAGGTTCCGCAAATACGCAGTATTTT.

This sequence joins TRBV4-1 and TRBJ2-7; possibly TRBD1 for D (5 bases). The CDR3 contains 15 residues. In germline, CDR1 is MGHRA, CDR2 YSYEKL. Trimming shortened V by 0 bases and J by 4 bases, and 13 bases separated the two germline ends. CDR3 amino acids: CASSQDRQGGYEQYF. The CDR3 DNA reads TGCGCCAGCAGCCAAGATCGGCAGGGTGGGTACGAGCAGTACTTC.

The CDR3 spells CSVDIGETQYF. For the CDR3, the DNA is TGCAGCGTTGACATCGGGGAGACCCAGTACTTC. The chain carries TRBV29-1 and TRBJ2-5, with D unclear. Trimming stripped 3 bases from V and 5 bases from J, with 7 bases between. The CDR3 length is 11 residues. Looked up from germline, CDR1 is SQVTM and CDR2 is ANQGSEA. Full variable domain (outside the CDR3, taken from reference TRBV29-1 and TRBJ2-5): SAVISQKPSRDICQRGTSLTIQCQVDSQVTMMFWYRQQPGQSLTLIATANQGSEATYESGFVIDKFPISRPNLTFSTLTVSNMSPEDSSIYLCSVDIGETQYFGPGTRLLVL.

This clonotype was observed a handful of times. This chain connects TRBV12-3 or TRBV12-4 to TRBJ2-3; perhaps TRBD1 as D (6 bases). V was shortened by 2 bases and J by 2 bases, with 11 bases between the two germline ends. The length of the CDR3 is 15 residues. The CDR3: CASSLLDSYTDTQYF. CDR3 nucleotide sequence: TGTGCCAGCAGTTTATTGGACAGCTACACAGATACGCAGTATTTT.

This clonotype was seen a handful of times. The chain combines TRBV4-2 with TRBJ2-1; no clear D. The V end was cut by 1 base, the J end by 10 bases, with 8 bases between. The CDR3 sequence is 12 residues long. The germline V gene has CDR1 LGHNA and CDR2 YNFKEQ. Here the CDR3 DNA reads TGTGCCAGCAGCCAAGGCGGACGGGAGCAGTTCTTC. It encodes CASSQGGREQFF.

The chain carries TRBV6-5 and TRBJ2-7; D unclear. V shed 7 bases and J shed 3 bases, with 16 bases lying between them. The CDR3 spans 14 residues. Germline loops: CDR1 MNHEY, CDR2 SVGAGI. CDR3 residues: CASTRTDLNYEQYF. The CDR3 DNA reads TGTGCCAGCACCCGGACGGATTTAAACTACGAGCAGTACTTC.